This TCR beta chain was profiled in a study of T cells in Graves' hyperthyroidism and ophthalmopathy (dated by TCRdb to between 2019 and 2020). With respect to the entire study: Peripheral blood samples were taken at initial diagnosis, before any treatment was given. To identify distinguishing TCR V-J signatures, a discovery cohort of about 100 patients was used, comprising 40 to 45 with Graves' ophthalmopathy and around 57 with stable Graves' hyperthyroidism. Prospective prediction of ophthalmopathy was tested in an independent validation cohort consisting of 18 to 20 hyperthyroidism patients and some 16 patients who later progressed to ophthalmopathy. For training and testing, the 100 or so patients in the discovery cohort were randomly divided in a 7:3 ratio. In addition, the study compared T-cell repertoires in thyroid tissue and in blood from about 6 Graves' hyperthyroidism patients. After blood sampling, hyperthyroidism patients were treated with methimazole at a starting dose of 30 mg daily, and ophthalmopathy patients were treated with high-dose intravenous methylprednisolone. The paper reports TCR Vbeta CDR3 sequencing of over 130 peripheral blood samples: 40 to 45 ophthalmopathy, fewer than 85 hyperthyroidism and around 17 progressor patients. The full study reports these points: In cross-validation, a model built on a 13 V-J signature told ophthalmopathy apart from stable hyperthyroidism with roughly 87% sensitivity and about 81% specificity, and in testing the same model reached 80%/75%. During validation, the model predicted progression to ophthalmopathy a median of about 6.3 months ahead of onset, with approximately 71% sensitivity and 72% to 80% specificity. Sample size was not statistically predetermined, and investigators were not blinded to group allocation. Most expanded thyroid clonotypes (frequency above 0.001) were also found in blood, which suggests that blood repertoires may mirror thyroid immune responses.

Stable Graves' hyperthyroidism was defined as no progression to ophthalmopathy during 18 months of follow-up. Hyperthyroidism patients were newly diagnosed, had a disease duration of under 2 months, and were aged 18 to 65 years. The study excluded patients with uncontrolled infections, other autoimmune diseases, pregnancy or lactation. Diagnoses were based on clinical symptoms, serum thyroxine and TRAb, thyroid ultrasound and orbital computed tomography. Ficoll-Paque density gradient centrifugation was used to isolate PBMCs from about 10 ml of fresh peripheral blood. Trizol reagent was used to extract total RNA, and RNA quality was then checked on an Agilent 2100 Bioanalyzer. The TCR beta CDR3 regions were amplified from RNA transcripts. The first round of RT-PCR for the TCR CDR3 was performed with the HTBI primer set and the Qiagen OneStep RT-PCR kit. Libraries were constructed in a second round of multiplex PCR, after which size selection and purification were carried out. The libraries were sequenced on an Illumina HiSeq2000 using paired-end 100 bp reads. The source study handled its data this way. Raw data were processed with SOAPnuke, discarding reads with adapters, uncalled bases, mean Phred below 15, or no exact constant-primer or identifier match. COPE v1.2.5 was used to merge high-quality paired reads, and clonotypes were defined as unique nucleotide sequences. MiTCR v1.1 was used to align clonotypes to the IMGT TRBV, TRBD and TRBJ reference segments. Only V-J combinations with frequency above 0.0001, covering about 99% of repertoires, were analysed. A TCS score was defined as the ratio of F50 (clonal expansion) to E x V (chaos), with BLOSUM62-based TCRdist applied between CDR3 peptides within each V-J. Welch's t-statistics and random forest reduced fewer than 550 V-J features to 10 to 15, which were used in a naive Bayes classifier (R e1071). Using fastp trimming at Q25 and MiXCR clonotype assembly, TCRdb reanalyzed the public sequencing data and kept in-frame beta chains. Rows matching on CDR3 protein sequence are summarized as one entry with the most common DNA and genes. The V and J calls reflect TCRdb's pipeline rather than the authors' work. Present in this sample are about 360,000 distinct CDR3 sequences, about 13% of which were seen just once. The leading ten clones occupy around 9.2% of the sample.

Trimming leaves V shorter by 6 bases and J shorter by 1 base, with the junction holding 7 bases beyond the gene matches. The CDR3, cysteine through phenylalanine, is 15 amino acids long. Of all the DNA, just the CDR3 is kept, 45 bases in frame from base 1. From the germline V gene, CDR1 is SNHLY and CDR2 is FYNNEI. This clonotype was seen at least ten times. There is no known antigen for this receptor. No base-level quality is on record; no much larger clone is a single base apart. The TCR originated in a woman aged 18-35 years with Graves' hyperthyroidism. The chain is made from TRBV2 and TRBJ1-1, with 8 bases in between that match TRBD1. Source material: blood. In nucleotides, the sequence is TGTGCCAGCAGAGATACAGGGGGAGGGAACACTGAAGCTTTCTTT. It is translated as CASRDTGGGNTEAFF.